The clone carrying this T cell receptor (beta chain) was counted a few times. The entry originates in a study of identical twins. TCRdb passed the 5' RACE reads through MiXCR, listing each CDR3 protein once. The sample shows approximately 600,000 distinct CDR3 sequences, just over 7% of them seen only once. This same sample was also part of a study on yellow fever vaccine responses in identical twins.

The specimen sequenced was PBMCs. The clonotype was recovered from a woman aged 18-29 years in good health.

The CDR3 DNA is TGCGCCAGCAGCTTTGACTCCCGGAACACTGAAGCTTTCTTT. This gives the protein CASSFDSRNTEAFF. The V gene is TRBV5-1, the J gene TRBJ1-1; D is undetermined. The V end lost 2 bases, the J end lost 1 base, and 9 bases lay between the germline ends. Germline V gene sequence: CDR1 SGHRS, CDR2 YFSETQ. The CDR3 covers 14 residues.